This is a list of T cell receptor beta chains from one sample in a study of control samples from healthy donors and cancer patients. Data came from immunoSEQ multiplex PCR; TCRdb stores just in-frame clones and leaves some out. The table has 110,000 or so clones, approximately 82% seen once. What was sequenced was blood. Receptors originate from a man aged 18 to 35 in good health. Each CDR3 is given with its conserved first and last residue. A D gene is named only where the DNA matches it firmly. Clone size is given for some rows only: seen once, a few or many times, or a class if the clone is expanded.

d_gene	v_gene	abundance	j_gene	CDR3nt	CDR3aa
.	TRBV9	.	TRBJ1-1	TGTGCCAGCAGCTCGGTGGGGGGTAACACTGAAGCTTTCTTT	CASSSVGGNTEAFF
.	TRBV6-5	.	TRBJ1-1	TGTGCCAGCAGTTGGGGAACAGGGAACACTGAAGCTTTCTTT	CASSWGTGNTEAFF
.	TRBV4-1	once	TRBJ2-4	TGCGCCAGCAGCCAAGATGTGAGGGTCGCTAAAAACATTCAGTACTTC	CASSQDVRVAKNIQYF
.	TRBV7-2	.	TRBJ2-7	TGTGCCAGCAGCTTAGGTTCGAGGACGCCTGGCGAGCAGTACTTC	CASSLGSRTPGEQYF
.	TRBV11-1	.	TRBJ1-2	TGTGCCAGCAGCTTATCCGGGGTTGGCTACACCTTC	CASSLSGVGYTF
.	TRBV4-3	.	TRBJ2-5	TGCGCCAGCAGCCGGGCAGCGGCGAACCAAGAGACCCAGTACTTC	CASSRAAANQETQYF
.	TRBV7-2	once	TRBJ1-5	TGTGCCAGCACCCATGGGGGGACTCAGGATCAGCCCCAGCATTTT	CASTHGGTQDQPQHF
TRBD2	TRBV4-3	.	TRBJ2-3	TGCGCCAGCAGCCTCGGACTAGCGGGGGGCCCGCCCCCAGATACGCAGTATTTT	CASSLGLAGGPPPDTQYF
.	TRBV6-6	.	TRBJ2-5	TGTGCCAGCAGTTACGGGACTCGTCAAGAGACCCAGTACTTC	CASSYGTRQETQYF
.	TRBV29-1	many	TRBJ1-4	TGCAGCGTCGAATTAGACGGAGGCCGGGGACTGTTTTTT	CSVELDGGRGLFF
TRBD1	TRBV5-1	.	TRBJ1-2	TGCGCCAGCAGCCCCCGGACAGGAGACTATGGCTACACCTTC	CASSPRTGDYGYTF
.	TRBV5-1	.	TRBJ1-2	TGCGCCAGCAGCTTAAAAGGGTTCTATGGCTACACCTTC	CASSLKGFYGYTF
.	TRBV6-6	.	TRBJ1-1	TGTGCCAGCAGTTACTCCAACTATGAGGGAACTGAAGCTTTCTTT	CASSYSNYEGTEAFF
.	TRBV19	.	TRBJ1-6	TGTGCCAGTAGTGCCCAATATAATTCACCCCTCCACTTT	CASSAQYNSPLHF
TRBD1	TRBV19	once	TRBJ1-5	TGTGCCAGCTATAACAGGGGCAGCAATCAGCCCCAGCATTTT	CASYNRGSNQPQHF
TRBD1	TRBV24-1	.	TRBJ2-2	TGTGCCACCAGTGATTCGGGGACAGGGAGGACCGGGGAGCTGTTTTTT	CATSDSGTGRTGELFF
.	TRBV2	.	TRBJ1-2	TGTGCCAGCAGTGACTCGGAATTAACGGTGAGCGGCTACACCTTC	CASSDSELTVSGYTF
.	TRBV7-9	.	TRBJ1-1	TGTGCCAGCAGCCCCCACATGAACACTGAAGCTTTCTTT	CASSPHMNTEAFF
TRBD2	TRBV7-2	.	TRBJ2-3	TGTGCCAGCAGCGAGACTAGCGGGGTTTTTAGCACAGATACGCAGTATTTT	CASSETSGVFSTDTQYF
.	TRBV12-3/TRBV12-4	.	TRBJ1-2	TGTGCCAGCACATTGGGGAGCTATGGCTACACCTTC	CASTLGSYGYTF
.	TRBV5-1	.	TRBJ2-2	TGCGCCAGCAGCTTGTCAGGGTATAACGGGGAGCTGTTTTTT	CASSLSGYNGELFF
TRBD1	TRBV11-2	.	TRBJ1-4	TGTGCCAGCAGCTTGGACAGGGGGAATGAAAAACTGTTTTTT	CASSLDRGNEKLFF
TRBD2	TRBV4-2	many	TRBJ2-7	TGTGCCAGCAGCCCGGCCGGGGGAGGGAAGGTCTACGAGCAGTACTTC	CASSPAGGGKVYEQYF
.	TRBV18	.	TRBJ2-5	TGTGCCAGCTCACTTGCTCCCGGGACGATTTCATGGGCCCAGTACTTC	CASSLAPGTISWAQYF
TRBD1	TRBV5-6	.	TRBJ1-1	TGTGCCAGCAGCTATCGACAGGGAACCGGCACTGAAGCTTTCTTT	CASSYRQGTGTEAFF
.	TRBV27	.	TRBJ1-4	TGTGCCAGCAGTTTGAGGTCCCAAGAAAAACTGTTTTTT	CASSLRSQEKLFF
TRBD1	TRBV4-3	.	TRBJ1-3	TGCGCCAGCAGCCAAGGCTACAGGGGGACGCCTGGAAACACCATATATTTT	CASSQGYRGTPGNTIYF
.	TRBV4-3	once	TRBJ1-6	TGCGCCAGCAGCCAAGACGCGGGCTATAATTCACCCCTCCACTTT	CASSQDAGYNSPLHF
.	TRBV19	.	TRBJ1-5	TGTGCCAGTAGTTCAGGATCGGGGACAAATCTTCAGCCCCAGCATTTT	CASSSGSGTNLQPQHF
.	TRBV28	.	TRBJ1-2	TGTGCCAGCAGTTTTCTCATCGGGCTGGCCAACTATGGCTACACCTTC	CASSFLIGLANYGYTF
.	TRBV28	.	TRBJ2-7	TGTGCCAGCAGTTCCCTCGGGTTAGCGGACTACTACGAGCAGTACTTC	CASSSLGLADYYEQYF
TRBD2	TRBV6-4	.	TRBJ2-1	TGTGCCAGCAGTGATACACCGGGGGGGTCCTACAATGAGCAGTTCTTC	CASSDTPGGSYNEQFF
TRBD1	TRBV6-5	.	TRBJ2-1	TGTGCCAGCAGGACAGGGGGCAGGTACAATGAGCAGTTCTTC	CASRTGGRYNEQFF
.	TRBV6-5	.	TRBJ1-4	TGTGCCAGCAGTCTGCAGGGAAATAATGAAAAACTGTTTTTT	CASSLQGNNEKLFF
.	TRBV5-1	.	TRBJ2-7	TGCGCCAGCAGCTCACAGGGAAGGCATTACGAGCAGTACTTC	CASSSQGRHYEQYF
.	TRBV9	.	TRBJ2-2	TGTGCCAGCGGGTGGGCGAACACCGGGGAGCTGTTTTTT	CASGWANTGELFF
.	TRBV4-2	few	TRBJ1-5	TGTGCCAGCAGCCAAGATAGGCAAGGGCGTTATAGCAATCAGCCCCAGCATTTT	CASSQDRQGRYSNQPQHF
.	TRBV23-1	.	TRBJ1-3	TGCGCCAGCAGCCCCGGCACAGGGAAGAGGGAGGGAAACACCATATATTTT	CASSPGTGKREGNTIYF
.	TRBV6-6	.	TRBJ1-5	TGTGCCAGCAGTTACTCGAACAGCGCGAATCAGCCCCAGCATTTT	CASSYSNSANQPQHF
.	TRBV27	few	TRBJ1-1	TGTGCCAGCAGAAAAAACACTGAAGCTTTCTTT	CASRKNTEAFF
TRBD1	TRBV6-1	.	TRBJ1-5	TGTGCCAGCAGTGAAGGGACAGGCAGCGGCAATCAGCCCCAGCATTTT	CASSEGTGSGNQPQHF
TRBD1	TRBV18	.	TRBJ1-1	TGTGCCAGCTCCGAGGACAGGGGTAACACTGAAGCTTTCTTT	CASSEDRGNTEAFF
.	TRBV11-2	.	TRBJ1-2	TGTGCCAGCACCCCTGTCGGGGGGCTTGGCTACACCTTC	CASTPVGGLGYTF
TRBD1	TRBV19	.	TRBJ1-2	TGTGCCAGTAGTACCCGACAGGGCTATGGCTACACCTTC	CASSTRQGYGYTF
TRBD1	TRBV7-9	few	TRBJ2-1	TGTGCCAGCAGTGACAGGGGTTTCTACAATGAGCAGTTCTTC	CASSDRGFYNEQFF
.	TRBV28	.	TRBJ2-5	TGTGCCAGCAGTAGGGGGACGAAAGAGACCCAGTACTTC	CASSRGTKETQYF
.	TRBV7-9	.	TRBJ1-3	TGTGCCAGCAGCGGAGGCCGCCTTCTCTCTGGAAACACCATATATTTT	CASSGGRLLSGNTIYF
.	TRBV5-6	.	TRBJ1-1	TGTGCCAGCAGCCCATCGGGACGGATCACTGAAGCTTTCTTT	CASSPSGRITEAFF